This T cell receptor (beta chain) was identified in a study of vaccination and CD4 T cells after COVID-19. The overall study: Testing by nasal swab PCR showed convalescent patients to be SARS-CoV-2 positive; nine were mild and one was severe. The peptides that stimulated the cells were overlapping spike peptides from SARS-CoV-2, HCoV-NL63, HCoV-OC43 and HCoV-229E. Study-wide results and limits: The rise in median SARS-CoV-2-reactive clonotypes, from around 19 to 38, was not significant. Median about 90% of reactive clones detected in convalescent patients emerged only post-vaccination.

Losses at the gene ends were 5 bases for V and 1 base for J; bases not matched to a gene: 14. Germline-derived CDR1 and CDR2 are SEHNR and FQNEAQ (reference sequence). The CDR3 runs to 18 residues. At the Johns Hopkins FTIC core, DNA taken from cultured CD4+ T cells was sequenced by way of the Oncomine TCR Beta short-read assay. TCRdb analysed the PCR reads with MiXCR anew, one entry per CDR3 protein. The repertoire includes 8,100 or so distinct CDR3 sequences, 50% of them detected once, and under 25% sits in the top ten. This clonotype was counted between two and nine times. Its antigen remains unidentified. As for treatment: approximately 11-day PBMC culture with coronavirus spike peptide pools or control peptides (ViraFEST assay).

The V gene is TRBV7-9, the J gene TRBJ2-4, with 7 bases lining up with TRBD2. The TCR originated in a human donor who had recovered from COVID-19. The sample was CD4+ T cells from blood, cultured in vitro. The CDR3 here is CASSRLTSARGAKNIQYF. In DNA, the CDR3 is TGTGCCAGCAGCCGCCTTACTAGCGCCCGAGGGGCCAAAAACATTCAGTACTTC.